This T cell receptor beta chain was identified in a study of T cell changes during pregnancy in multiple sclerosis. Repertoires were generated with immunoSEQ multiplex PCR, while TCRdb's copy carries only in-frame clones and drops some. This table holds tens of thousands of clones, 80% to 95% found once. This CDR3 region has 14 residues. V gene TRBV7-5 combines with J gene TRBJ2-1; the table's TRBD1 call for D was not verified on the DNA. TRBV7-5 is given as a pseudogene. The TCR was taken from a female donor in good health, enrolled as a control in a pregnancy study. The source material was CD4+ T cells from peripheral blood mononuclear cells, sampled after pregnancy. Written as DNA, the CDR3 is TGTGCCAGTCGAACTCCGGGACAGGGCAATGAGCAGTTCTTC. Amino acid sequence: CASRTPGQGNEQFF.